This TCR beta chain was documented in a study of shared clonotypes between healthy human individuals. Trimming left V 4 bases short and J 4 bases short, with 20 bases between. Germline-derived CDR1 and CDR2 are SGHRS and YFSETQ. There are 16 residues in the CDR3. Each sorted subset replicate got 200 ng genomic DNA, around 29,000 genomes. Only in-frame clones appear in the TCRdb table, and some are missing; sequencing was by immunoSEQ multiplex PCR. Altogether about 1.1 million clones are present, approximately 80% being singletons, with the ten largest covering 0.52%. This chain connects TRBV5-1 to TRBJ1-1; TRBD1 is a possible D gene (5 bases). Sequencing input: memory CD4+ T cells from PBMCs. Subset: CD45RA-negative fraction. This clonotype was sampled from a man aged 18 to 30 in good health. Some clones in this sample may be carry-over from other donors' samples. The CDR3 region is CASSKNQGKFGTEAFF. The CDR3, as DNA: TGCGCCAGCAGCAAAAACCAGGGAAAGTTTGGCACTGAAGCTTTCTTT.